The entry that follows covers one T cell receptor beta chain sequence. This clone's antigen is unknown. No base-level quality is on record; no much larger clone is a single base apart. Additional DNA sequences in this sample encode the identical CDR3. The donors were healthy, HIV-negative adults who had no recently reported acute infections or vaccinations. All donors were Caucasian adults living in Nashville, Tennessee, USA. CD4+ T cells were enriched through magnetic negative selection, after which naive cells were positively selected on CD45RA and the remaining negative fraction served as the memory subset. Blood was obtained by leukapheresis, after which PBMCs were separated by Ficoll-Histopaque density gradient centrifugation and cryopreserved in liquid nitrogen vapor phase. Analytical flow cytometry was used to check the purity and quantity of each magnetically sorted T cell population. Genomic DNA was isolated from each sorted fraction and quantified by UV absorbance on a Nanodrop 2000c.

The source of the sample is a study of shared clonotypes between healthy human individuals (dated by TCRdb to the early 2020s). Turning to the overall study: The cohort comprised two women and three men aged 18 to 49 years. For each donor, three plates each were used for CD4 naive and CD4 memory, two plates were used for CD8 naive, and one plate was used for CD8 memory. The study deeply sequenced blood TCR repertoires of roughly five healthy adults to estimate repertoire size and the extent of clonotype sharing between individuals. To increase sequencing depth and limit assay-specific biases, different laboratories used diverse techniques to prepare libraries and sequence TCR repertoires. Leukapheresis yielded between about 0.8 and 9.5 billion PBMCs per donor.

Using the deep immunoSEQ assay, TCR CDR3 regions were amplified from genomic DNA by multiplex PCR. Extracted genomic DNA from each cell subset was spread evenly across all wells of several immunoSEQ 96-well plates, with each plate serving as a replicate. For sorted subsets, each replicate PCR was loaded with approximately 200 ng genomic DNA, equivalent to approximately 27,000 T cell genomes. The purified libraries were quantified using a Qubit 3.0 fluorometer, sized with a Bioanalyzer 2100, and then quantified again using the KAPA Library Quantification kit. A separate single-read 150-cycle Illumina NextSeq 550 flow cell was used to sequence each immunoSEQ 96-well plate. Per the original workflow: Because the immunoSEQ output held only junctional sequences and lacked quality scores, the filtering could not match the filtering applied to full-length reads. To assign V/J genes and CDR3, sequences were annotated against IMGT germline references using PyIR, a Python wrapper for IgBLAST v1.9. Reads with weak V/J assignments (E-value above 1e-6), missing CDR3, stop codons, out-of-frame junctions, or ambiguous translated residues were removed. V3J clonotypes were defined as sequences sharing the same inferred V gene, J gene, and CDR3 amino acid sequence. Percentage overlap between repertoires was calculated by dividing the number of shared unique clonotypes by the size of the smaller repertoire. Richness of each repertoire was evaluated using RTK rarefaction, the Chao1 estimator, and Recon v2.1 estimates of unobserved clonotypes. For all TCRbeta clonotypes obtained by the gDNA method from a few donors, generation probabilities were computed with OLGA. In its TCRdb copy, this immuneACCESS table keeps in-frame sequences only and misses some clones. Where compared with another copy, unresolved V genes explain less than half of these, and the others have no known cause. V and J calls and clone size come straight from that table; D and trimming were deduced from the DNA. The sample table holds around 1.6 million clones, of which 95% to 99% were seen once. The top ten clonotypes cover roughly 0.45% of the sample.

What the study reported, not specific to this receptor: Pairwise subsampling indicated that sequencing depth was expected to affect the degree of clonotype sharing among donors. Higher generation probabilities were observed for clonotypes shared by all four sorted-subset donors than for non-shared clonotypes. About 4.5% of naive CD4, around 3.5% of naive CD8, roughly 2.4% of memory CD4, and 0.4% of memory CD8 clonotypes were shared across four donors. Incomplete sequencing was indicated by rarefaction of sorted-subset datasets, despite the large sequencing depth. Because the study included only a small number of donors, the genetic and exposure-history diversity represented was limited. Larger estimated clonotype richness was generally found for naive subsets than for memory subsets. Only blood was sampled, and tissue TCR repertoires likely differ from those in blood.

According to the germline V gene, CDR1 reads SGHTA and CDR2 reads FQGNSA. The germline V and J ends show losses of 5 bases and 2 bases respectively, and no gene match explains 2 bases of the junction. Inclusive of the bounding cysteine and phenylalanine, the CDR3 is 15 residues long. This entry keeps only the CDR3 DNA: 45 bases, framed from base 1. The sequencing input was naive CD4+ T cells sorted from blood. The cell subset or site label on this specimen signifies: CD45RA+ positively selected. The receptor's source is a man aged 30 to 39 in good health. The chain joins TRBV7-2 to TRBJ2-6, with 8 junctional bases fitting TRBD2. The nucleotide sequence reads TGTGCCAGCAGCCCGGGAGGGGCTGGGGCCAACGTCCTGACTTTC. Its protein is CASSPGGAGANVLTF.